These 28 T cell receptor beta chains share one sample of origin, sequenced in a study of identical twins. In TCRdb, the 5' RACE reads were re-called with MiXCR into one record per CDR3 protein. This sample has 500,000 to 650,000 distinct CDR3 sequences; under 8.5% occur once, and the top ten carry 1.5% to 2%. The same data also went into a second study, on yellow fever vaccine responses in identical twins.

Sequenced material: PBMCs. Receptors originate from a woman younger than 30 in good health.

The rearrangement uses TRBV4-1 and TRBJ2-6; 8 bases agree with TRBD1. The CDR3 is 18 residues long. V gave up 1 base and J gave up 2 bases; unmatched junction bases: 7. CDR1 MGHRA and CDR2 YSYEKL come from the germline V gene. CDR3 sequence: CASSQGRLQGAGANVLTF. The CDR3 DNA reads TGCGCCAGCAGCCAAGGACGTCTACAGGGGGCTGGGGCCAACGTCCTGACTTTC.

This clonotype was recorded many times. The chain links TRBV5-1 to TRBJ2-5, with D uncertain. V dropped 4 bases and J dropped 4 bases, with 11 bases sitting between them. The CDR3 consists of 13 residues. Germline-derived CDR1 and CDR2 are SGHRS and YFSETQ. The CDR3 region is CASSAGSGETQYF. Here the CDR3 DNA reads TGCGCCAGCAGCGCAGGATCGGGAGAGACCCAGTACTTC.

This clonotype was detected ten times or more. J is TRBJ2-3 and V is TRBV14; maybe TRBD1 (6 bases). The V end lost 4 bases, the J end lost 6 bases, and 11 bases lay between the germline ends. Germline V gene data show CDR1 as SGHDN and CDR2 as FVKESK. The CDR3 contains 13 residues. The CDR3 nucleotides read TGTGCCAGCAGCCGGACAGATCTGGATACGCAGTATTTT. Translated: CASSRTDLDTQYF.

The J gene is TRBJ2-7, the V gene TRBV5-1, with 9 nucleotides matching TRBD1. This CDR3 region has 17 residues. V lost 3 bases and J lost 7; bases outside the gene matches: 17. Germline CDR1 and CDR2: SGHRS and YFSETQ. CDR3 in DNA: TGCGCCAGCAGCTCGGAGACAGGGGGGTTAGTAGTGGGTGAGCAGTACGTC. Protein: CASSSETGGLVVGEQYV.

This clonotype was counted between two and nine times. The rearrangement uses TRBV7-6 and TRBJ2-3, with 8 nucleotides matching TRBD2. V was pared by 4 bases and J by 6 bases, with 9 bases of the junction left unmatched. CDR1 is SGHVS and CDR2 is FNYEAQ in the germline V gene. The CDR3 has 15 amino acids. The CDR3 protein is CASSSYGRASDTQYF. CDR3 bases: TGTGCCAGCAGCTCCTACGGGAGGGCCTCGGATACGCAGTATTTT.

The table lists this clonotype with many counts. The J gene is TRBJ2-1, the V gene TRBV11-1; D is uncertain. Germline assignment: CDR1 SGHAT and CDR2 FQDESV (reference sequence). CDR3 length: 15 amino acids. V lost 1 base and J lost 0, with 7 bases in between. CDR3 sequence (DNA): TGTGCCAGCAGCTTAGGGTCAGCCTCCTACAATGAGCAGTTCTTC. Protein sequence: CASSLGSASYNEQFF.

V usage is TRBV3-1 and J usage is TRBJ2-1; 15 positions agree with TRBD2. The V gene's germline CDR1 is LGHDT and CDR2 YNNKEL (reference sequence). The V gene end was trimmed by 0 bases and the J gene end by 7 bases; junction bases not matched to a gene: 7. CDR3 length equals 18 residues. CDR3: CASSQDRTGLAGGNEQFF. CDR3 nucleotide sequence: TGTGCCAGCAGCCAAGACCGTACTGGACTAGCGGGAGGGAATGAGCAGTTCTTC.

This rearrangement joins TRBV4-1 to TRBJ2-1, with TRBD2 matching 10 bases. From germline, CDR1 is MGHRA and CDR2 YSYEKL. Trimming took 1 base from V and 5 from J; bases not matched to a gene: 5. The CDR3 runs 16 residues. DNA for the CDR3: TGCGCCAGCAGCCAAGCCTCAACTAGCGGGAACAATGAGCAGTTCTTC. It is translated as CASSQASTSGNNEQFF.

This clonotype was detected many times. The genes are TRBV5-1 and TRBJ1-1; TRBD1 is a possible D gene (5 bases). The V end was cut by 4 bases, the J end by 0 bases, with 10 bases between. The CDR3 sequence is 14 residues long. Germline-derived CDR1 and CDR2 are SGHRS and YFSETQ. CDR3 loop: CASSRGGVNTEAFF. The CDR3 DNA is TGCGCCAGCAGCAGGGGAGGGGTGAACACTGAAGCTTTCTTT.

Many counts were recorded for this clonotype. The chain carries TRBV6-4 and TRBJ2-2; TRBD2 agrees at 7 bases. Germline trimming cut 4 bases from V and 6 bases from J; bases unmatched to any gene: 5. This CDR3 spans 14 amino acids. From germline, CDR1 is MRHNA and CDR2 SNTAGT. Written as DNA, the CDR3 is TGTGCCAGCAGTGCCGCACTAGCGTCCGGGGAGCTGTTTTTT. Its protein product is CASSAALASGELFF.

This clonotype was observed a handful of times. The chain links TRBV28 to TRBJ2-7, with D possibly being TRBD1 (7 bases). Per the germline V gene, CDR1 is MDHEN and CDR2 is SYDVKM. The CDR3 has 15 residues. V was clipped by 2 bases and J by 3 bases, with 14 bases between them. The CDR3 DNA is TGTGCCAGCAGTTTACCCCAGGGGGGAGGCTACGAGCAGTACTTC. The encoded protein is CASSLPQGGGYEQYF.

This clonotype was detected many times. The V and J genes are TRBV28 and TRBJ2-2, with 13 bases identical to TRBD2. The germline V gene encodes CDR1 MDHEN and CDR2 SYDVKM. V trimming: 2 bases; J trimming: 5 bases; junction bases outside the gene matches: 5. CDR3 length: 17 amino acids. The DNA for the CDR3 is TGTGCCAGCAGTTTACCCGGACTAGCGGGGGTAACCGGGGAGCTGTTTTTT. Its translation: CASSLPGLAGVTGELFF.

This chain connects TRBV5-1 to TRBJ2-2; the D is unclear. V shed 4 bases and J shed 0 bases, with 13 bases lying between them. In germline, CDR1 is SGHRS, CDR2 YFSETQ. This CDR3 is built from 16 residues. In nucleotides, the CDR3 is TGCGCCAGCAGCCCGCAGGTTTTTGCGAACACCGGGGAGCTGTTTTTT. Its protein is CASSPQVFANTGELFF. Based on the CDR3 plus reference TRBV5-1 and TRBJ2-2, the full variable domain is KAGVTQTPRYLIKTRGQQVTLSCSPISGHRSVSWYQQTPGQGLQFLFEYFSETQRNKGNFPGRFSGRQFSNSRSEMNVSTLELGDSALYLCASSPQVFANTGELFFGEGSRLTVL.

Ten or more counts support this clonotype. The V gene is TRBV12-3 or TRBV12-4, the J gene TRBJ1-1, with TRBD1 identical over 7 bases. CDR3 length equals 15 residues. V was pared by 0 bases and J by 5 bases, with 6 bases of the junction left unmatched. As DNA, the CDR3 is TGTGCCAGCAGTTTAGCGCTGCAGGGGGGGACTGAAGCTTTCTTT. Amino acids: CASSLALQGGTEAFF.

This clonotype was counted a single time. The V call is TRBV7-3, the J call TRBJ2-1, with TRBD1 matching 9 bases. After removal of 7 bases from V and 5 bases from J, the junction contained 6 bases not matched to a gene. The CDR3 runs 14 residues. In germline, CDR1 is SGHTA, CDR2 FQGTGA. The CDR3 loop is CASTWGQGNNEQFF. In nucleotides, the CDR3 is TGTGCCAGCACCTGGGGACAGGGTAACAATGAGCAGTTCTTC.

This clonotype was picked up a small number of times. The V gene is TRBV9, the J gene TRBJ2-5, with D hard to call. The CDR3 is 13 amino acids. Germline CDR1 is SGDLS and CDR2 is YYNGEE. The V end was cut by 1 base, the J end by 3 bases, with 7 bases between. The CDR3: CASSVRPEETQYF. The CDR3 nucleotides read TGTGCCAGCAGCGTAAGACCCGAAGAGACCCAGTACTTC.

This sequence joins TRBV5-1 and TRBJ2-5, with 8 bases lining up with TRBD2. Germline CDR1 is SGHRS and CDR2 is YFSETQ. The trim removed 4 bases at V and 0 bases at J, leaving 11 bases unmatched. This CDR3 has 17 residues. The DNA for the CDR3 is TGCGCCAGCAGCGAAGTTAAACTAGCGGAGCACCAAGAGACCCAGTACTTC. Its protein product is CASSEVKLAEHQETQYF.

V is TRBV7-2 and J is TRBJ1-5; 10 bases are shared with TRBD1. Germline V gene data show CDR1 as SGHTA and CDR2 as FQGNSA. J lost 4 bases, V lost 5 bases, and 8 bases had no gene match. CDR3 length equals 16 residues. CDR3 sequence reads: CASSVTGTGVNQPQHF. The CDR3 region has the DNA TGTGCCAGCAGCGTAACCGGGACAGGGGTAAATCAGCCCCAGCATTTT. Full variable domain (remainder filled in from reference TRBV7-2 and TRBJ1-5): GAGVSQSPSNKVTEKGKDVELRCDPISGHTALYWYRQSLGQGLEFLIYFQGNSAPDKSGLPSDRFSAERTGGSVSTLTIQRTQQEDSAVYLCASSVTGTGVNQPQHFGDGTRLSIL.

DNA of the CDR3: TGTGCCAGCAGTGACAGGGGGCGCAGTGGTGGCTACACCTTC. Translating gives CASSDRGRSGGYTF. This chain links TRBV6-1 with TRBJ1-2, with 8 nucleotides matching TRBD1. Trimming at V came to 3 bases and at J to 7 bases, leaving 7 bases not matched to a gene. In germline, CDR1 is MNHNS, CDR2 SASEGT. This CDR3 contains 14 residues.

The J gene is TRBJ2-1, the V gene TRBV29-1; 10 bases match TRBD2. CDR1 and CDR2 from the germline V gene are SQVTM and ANQGSEA. V gave up 3 bases and J gave up 1 base; unmatched junction bases: 12. The CDR3 is made up of 18 amino acids. The CDR3 nucleotides are TGCAGCGTTGAGCCTCTCTTTGGACTAGCGGCGTCCTACAATGAGCAGTTCTTC. This encodes CSVEPLFGLAASYNEQFF.

CDR3 DNA sequence: TGTGCCAGCAGCCGCAGCGGGGGGGGAGCCGAGCAGTACGTC. This encodes CASSRSGGGAEQYV. The gene calls are TRBV3-1 and TRBJ2-7; 10 bases map to TRBD2. The germline V gene encodes CDR1 LGHDT and CDR2 YNNKEL (reference sequence). The CDR3 runs 14 residues. V shed 4 bases and J 6 bases; nucleotides not matched to a gene: 6.

There are a few counts of this clonotype. Here the CDR3 reads CASSYFSGTANVLTF. The CDR3 nucleotides are TGTGCCAGCAGTTACTTTTCCGGGACAGCCAACGTCCTGACTTTC. The V call is TRBV6-5, the J call TRBJ2-6; D might be TRBD1 (6 bases). From germline, CDR1 is MNHEY and CDR2 SVGAGI. This CDR3 is built from 15 residues. Trimming cost V 1 base and J 7 bases, with 11 bases left between them.

The CDR3 DNA sequence: TGTGCCAGCAGTTATGGGGCGAGGGGCTCCTACGAGCAGTACTTC. It is translated as CASSYGARGSYEQYF. The gene calls are TRBV6-5 and TRBJ2-7; D possibly uses TRBD1 or TRBD2 (5 bases each). The length of the CDR3 is 15 residues. Trimming removed 3 bases from V and 0 bases from J, with 12 bases in between. CDR1 is MNHEY and CDR2 is SVGAGI in the germline V gene.

This clonotype was picked up many times. The gene calls are TRBV11-2 and TRBJ2-5; 12 bases map to TRBD2. There are 19 residues in the CDR3. Looked up from germline, CDR1 is SGHAT and CDR2 is FQNNGV. Unmatched junction bases numbered 13, after V lost 5 bases and J lost 0 bases. Here the CDR3 reads CASSAAPLAGGPNQETQYF. CDR3 DNA sequence: TGTGCCAGCAGCGCAGCCCCCCTAGCGGGGGGGCCGAACCAAGAGACCCAGTACTTC.

This clonotype was counted only a few times. This chain joins TRBV20-1 and TRBJ1-2; TRBD1 aligns across 9 bases. Germline loops: CDR1 DFQATT, CDR2 SNEGSKA (reference sequence). The CDR3 has 13 amino acids. Trimming removed 3 bases from V and 4 bases from J; junction bases left unmatched: 3. Here the CDR3 DNA reads TGCAGTGCTAGTGACAGGGGGACCTATGGCTACACCTTC. Encoded protein: CSASDRGTYGYTF.

This clonotype was recorded many times. This chain uses TRBV12-3 or TRBV12-4 with TRBJ2-7; D unclear. This CDR3 spans 12 amino acids. Trimming removed 3 bases from V and 2 bases from J, with 5 bases in between. This chain's CDR3 is CASSFSTYEQYF. CDR3 nucleotide sequence: TGTGCCAGCAGTTTTTCCACCTACGAGCAGTACTTC.

V gene TRBV10-1 combines with J gene TRBJ2-2; 9 bases agree with TRBD2. The CDR3 length is 16 residues. V was pared by 7 bases and J by 1 base, with 7 bases of the junction left unmatched. Germline values: CDR1 WNHNN, CDR2 SYGVQD (reference sequence). CDR3 residues: CASTAGGFGNTGELFF. For the CDR3, the DNA is TGCGCCAGCACTGCGGGAGGGTTCGGGAACACCGGGGAGCTGTTTTTT.

This clonotype was counted many times. The CDR3 DNA sequence: TGTGCCAGTACCTTAGCGGGGATCTCCTACGAGCAGTACTTC. This codes for CASTLAGISYEQYF. The chain is built from TRBV2 and TRBJ2-7, with 8 nucleotides matching TRBD2. V dropped 9 bases and J dropped 0; count of bases not matched to a gene: 7. CDR3 length: 14 amino acids. The germline CDR1 and CDR2 sequences are SNHLY and FYNNEI.